The 7 T cell receptor beta chains below all came from one sample that was sequenced in a study of cytomegalovirus exposure and HLA in healthy donors. The PCR contained 60 Vbeta and 13 Jbeta primers. Repertoires were generated with immunoSEQ multiplex PCR, while TCRdb's copy carries only in-frame clones and drops some. Altogether about 170,000 clones are present, roughly four fifths being singletons, with the ten largest covering around 0.91%. Input material: PBMCs. The origin of the receptors is a girl aged 2 to 9 in good health and CMV-seropositive.

This chain uses TRBV4-1 with TRBJ1-3; unclear D gene. The germline gives CDR1 MGHRA, CDR2 YSYEKL. The CDR3 runs to 15 residues. V shed 0 bases and J shed 6 bases, with 12 bases lying between them. The CDR3 region has the DNA TGCGCCAGCAGCCAAGAGGAGGGTGTCATAAACACCATATATTTT. Its protein is CASSQEEGVINTIYF.

V is TRBV20-1 and J is TRBJ2-5; D is possibly TRBD2 (6 bases). This CDR3 is built from 11 residues. Germline-derived CDR1 and CDR2 are DFQATT and SNEGSKA (reference sequence). With 7 bases removed from V and 3 bases from J, the gap between germline ends came to 9 bases. The CDR3 DNA reads as TGCAGTGTAGCGGTAAAAGAGACCCAGTACTTC. This sequence encodes CSVAVKETQYF.

The chain joins TRBV9 to TRBJ2-3, with D tentatively TRBD1 (5 bases). Germline CDR1 is SGDLS and CDR2 is YYNGEE. V lost 0 bases and J lost 6, with 17 bases in between. This CDR3 is built from 16 residues. The CDR3 nucleotides read TGTGCCAGCAGCGTAGTGGGGCAGGGTAGAACCGATACGCAGTATTTT. This translates into CASSVVGQGRTDTQYF.

The chain links TRBV6-4 to TRBJ2-1; TRBD2 matches 14 bases. Losses at the gene ends were 8 bases for V and 7 bases for J; bases not matched to a gene: 19. This CDR3 contains 19 residues. Per the germline V gene, CDR1 is MRHNA and CDR2 is SNTAGT. CDR3 DNA: TGTGCCAGCCCCCTTTGTGTGACTAGCGGGAGGGTTCGTCGGAATGAGCAGTTCTTC. This codes for CASPLCVTSGRVRRNEQFF.

The V call is TRBV7-2, the J call TRBJ2-7, with TRBD2 matching over 7 bases. CDR1 is SGHTA and CDR2 is FQGNSA in the germline V gene. V lost 7 bases and J lost 0; bases outside the gene matches: 6. This CDR3 region has 14 residues. CDR3 DNA: TGTGCCAGCAAACAAGCGGGACGCTCCTACGAGCAGTACTTC. Encoded protein: CASKQAGRSYEQYF.

The J gene is TRBJ2-2, the V gene TRBV11-3; 8 nucleotides agree with TRBD2. The CDR3 is made up of 15 amino acids. The germline gives CDR1 SGHNT, CDR2 YENEEA. J gave up 6 bases and V 3 bases, and 6 bases lay outside the gene matches. As DNA, the CDR3 is TGTGCCAGCAGCTTTACGGGAGGGCCCGCCGGGGAGCTGTTTTTT. Protein: CASSFTGGPAGELFF.

The V call is TRBV5-1, the J call TRBJ2-1; no reliable D call. This CDR3 region has 16 residues. Germline loops: CDR1 SGHRS, CDR2 YFSETQ. The V gene lost 3 bases and the J gene lost 7 bases, with 20 bases spanning the gap. In DNA, the CDR3 is TGCGCCAGCAGCTATGAAGTGACCCACGAGAGGAATGAGCAGTTCTTC. It specifies CASSYEVTHERNEQFF.